This record looks at one T cell receptor (beta chain) sequence and its context. Its antigen is unknown. These data originate in a study of shared clonotypes between healthy human individuals. General study results and limits: Clonotypes not shared had lower generation probabilities than those common to all four donors.

V was pared by 11 bases and J by 5 bases, with 22 bases between. Germline loops: CDR1 MNHEY, CDR2 SVGAGI. The CDR3 sequence is 14 residues long. The protocol was immunoSEQ multiplex PCR, while the TCRdb copy is restricted to in-frame clones and leaves out a portion. The sample holds hundreds of thousands of clones, approximately 74% seen once. Source material: memory CD4+ T cells sorted from blood. This sample's subset: CD45RA-negative fraction. The chain combines TRBV6-5 with TRBJ2-7; weak D call: TRBD1 (6 bases). This clonotype was obtained from a woman in her twenties or thirties in good health. CDR3 in amino acids: CAESGDSKNNEQYF. The DNA for the CDR3 is TGTGCCGAGTCAGGGGATTCGAAGAATAACGAGCAGTACTTC.